What follows is one TCR beta chain and its context. Its target is unknown. The data are from a study of T-cell memory formation after mild COVID-19. Via MiXCR, TCRdb re-called the 5' RACE reads, giving one row per CDR3 protein. The table has some 290,000 distinct CDR3 sequences, 15% to 20% seen once; the top ten hold roughly 24%. General study points: That cross-reactive memory joined was suggested by some responding clones appearing in pre-infection memory.

Trimming left V 5 bases short and J 4 bases short, with 16 bases between. CDR3 length: 15 residues. Per the germline V gene, CDR1 is SGHTA and CDR2 is FQGTGA. The chain is built from TRBV7-3 and TRBJ2-3; maybe TRBD2 (6 bases). The source material was PBMCs or a T cell subset sorted from them (not recorded which). This sequence originates from a man between 18 and 29 years old who had mild COVID-19 (a few samples of this study predate the infection). Cell type and time point are not known. CDR3 residues: CASSPQAGNADTQYF. DNA for the CDR3: TGTGCCAGCAGCCCCCAAGCGGGTAATGCAGATACGCAGTATTTT.